This TCR beta chain emerged from a study of blood T cell repertoires in COVID-19 (TCRdb year 2020). About the full investigation: Samples from collaborators originated in the United States, Italy and Spain and spanned both the acute and convalescent phases of COVID-19. The prospective study material was composed of cDNA or gDNA derived from T cells, B-cell-depleted T cells, or PBMCs. Deeply sampled blood TCRbeta repertoires from subjects exposed to, actively infected with, or recovered from COVID-19 were included in the dataset. The repertoires were made available in a free public database intended to serve as a resource for research on the immune response to SARS-CoV-2. Samples came from the ongoing ImmuneRACE study (first 160 participants) plus 1,254 subjects from 6 global collaborators. Nearly every sample came with metadata listing a de-identified subject ID, COVID-19 status, age in years and sex. Where HLA class I and class II types were available, the types were taken from metadata supplied by the sample provider, not from assay-based typing.

Each collaborating institution followed its own protocols to collect whole blood in K2EDTA tubes. For TCRbeta analysis, collaborator samples were shipped as frozen whole blood, as isolated PBMCs, or as DNA extracted from either sample type. Worth noting for this clone: It has no known antigen specificity. There are no base qualities to consult, and no much larger clone falls within one base.

The immunoSEQ Assay, a bias-controlled multiplex PCR, was used to amplify TCRbeta CDR3 regions from genomic DNA. The original methods were these. Within the assay, amplification of reference gene primers was used to estimate how many nucleated cells each sample contained. Sequence reads were collapsed and filtered to measure the absolute abundance of every unique TCRbeta CDR3 rearrangement. For each sample, productive Simpson clonality was calculated by taking the square root of Simpson's diversity index across productive rearrangements. TCRdb limited this immuneACCESS table to in-frame rearrangements with V and J called. A share of clones is missing; checked studies link under half to unresolved V genes, and the rest is unexplained. V, J and clone size reflect that table, while D and trimming were determined from the DNA. The sample profile shows 98,000 or so clones; approximately 70% of them were found once. The ten largest clones capture about 1.8% of the sample.

Taken from the germline V gene (reference sequence), the CDR1 and CDR2 loops are PRHDT and FYEKMQ. V gives up 4 bases and J gives up 5 bases, and the segment between their germline ends measures 11 bases. Inclusive of the bounding cysteine and phenylalanine, the CDR3 is 13 residues long. Solely the CDR3 DNA is kept, with 39 bases framed from the first base. The research as a whole found: Clinical and demographic metadata were provided uncurated, with the amount varying by source and participant.

The source material was peripheral blood. The rearrangement combines TRBV13 with TRBJ2-5; a tentative D call is TRBD1 (6 bases match). The TCR sequence derives from a woman between 40 and 55 years old with acute or convalescent COVID-19. This receptor has the CDR3 CASSSPRGETQYF. The sequenced DNA: TGTGCCAGCAGCTCCCCGAGGGGGGAGACCCAGTACTTC.